This T cell receptor (beta chain) was sequenced during a study of T cells in Graves' hyperthyroidism and ophthalmopathy. Study-wide results and limits: Stable hyperthyroidism was told apart from ophthalmopathy by a model built on 13 V-J features.

Points on this clonotype: The antigen remains unidentified.

Per the germline V gene, CDR1 is MNHNS and CDR2 is SASEGT. This CDR3 has 13 amino acids. V dropped 8 bases and J dropped 2 bases, with 12 bases sitting between them. From RNA transcripts, TCR beta CDR3 regions were amplified. The HTBI primer set was used in a first-round RT-PCR of the TCR CDR3. TCRdb re-called the multiplex PCR reads through MiXCR, storing one row per CDR3 protein. The sample contains approximately 510,000 distinct CDR3 sequences, about 20% of which appear only once. This TCR came from a man aged 18-30 years with Graves' hyperthyroidism. The chain links TRBV6-1 to TRBJ1-2; D might be TRBD1 (5 bases). The sequencing sample was made of blood. The CDR3 region is CASRRDPNYGYTF. CDR3 DNA: TGTGCCAGCCGGCGGGACCCGAACTATGGCTACACCTTC.